This T cell receptor (beta chain) was found in a study of cytomegalovirus exposure and HLA in healthy donors. Trimming at V came to 2 bases and at J to 3 bases, leaving 5 bases not matched to a gene. This CDR3 is 15 amino acids long. Per germline, CDR1 MGHRA and CDR2 YSYEKL. With 60 Vbeta and 13 Jbeta primers, the PCR was carried out. The repertoire was sequenced with immunoSEQ multiplex PCR; TCRdb's copy has only in-frame clones and lacks some. The sample has about 100,000 clones, around 80% seen once; the top ten hold about 0.69%. Sequencing input: PBMCs. This chain connects TRBV4-1 to TRBJ1-2; 8 bases fit TRBD1. This receptor was taken from a woman in her fifties or sixties in good health and CMV-seronegative. Written as DNA, the CDR3 is TGCGCCAGCAGCCAACCCGGACAGGGATACTATGGCTACACCTTC. Its protein product is CASSQPGQGYYGYTF.